The clone carrying this TCR beta chain was seen a few times. Method: immunoSEQ multiplex PCR; TCRdb's copy keeps in-frame clones and lacks some. This table holds approximately 300,000 clones, about nine tenths found once. This specimen belongs to a study of blood T cell repertoires in COVID-19. Study in general: COVID-19 samples from acute and convalescent phases originated in the United States, Italy and Spain. The cDNA or gDNA used as material had been derived from T cells, B-cell-depleted T cells, or PBMCs.

J was trimmed by 3 bases and V by 2 bases; bases with no gene match: 3. This CDR3 contains 15 residues. CDR1 is MNHEY, CDR2 SVGAGI, per germline. This clonotype was obtained from a man aged 30 to 45 who had recovered from COVID-19. Sequencing was done on a sample of PBMCs or T cells enriched from blood (not recorded which). The chain has TRBV6-5 and TRBJ2-7; 11 nucleotides line up with TRBD2. CDR3 DNA sequence: TGTGCCAGCAGTTACGACCTAGCGGGGGGCTACGAGCAGTACTTC. Translating it yields CASSYDLAGGYEQYF.